This T cell receptor (beta chain) was recorded in a study of T cells in women clearing cervical HPV infection. Study at large: HLA type could not be excluded as a confounder.

The protocol was immunoSEQ multiplex PCR, while the TCRdb copy is restricted to in-frame clones and leaves out a portion. Reported are 20,000 to 25,000 clones; the ten largest clones contain less than 30%. Prevalent HPV16 infections were excluded; only incident single HPV16 infections included. Cervical HPV DNA detected by MY09/MY11 PCR, typed by dot-blot. Sequencing input: blood buffy coat. This sequence originates from a woman aged 18 to 75 with a cervical HPV16 infection that either progressed to CIN3+ or cleared (not recorded which).

The DNA read from the CDR3 is TGCAGTGCTAGAGGGGACAAAGAGACC. Protein: CSARGDKET. The full CDR3 is CSARGDKETQYF. V usage is TRBV20-1 and J usage is TRBJ2-5, with a tentative D call TRBD1 (6 bases). Read coverage stops 3 residues before the CDR3 terminus; the germline J gene supplies the remainder. The CDR3 totals 12 residues. V lost 1 base and J lost 3, with 6 bases in between. Per the germline V gene, CDR1 is DFQATT and CDR2 is SNEGSKA (reference sequence).